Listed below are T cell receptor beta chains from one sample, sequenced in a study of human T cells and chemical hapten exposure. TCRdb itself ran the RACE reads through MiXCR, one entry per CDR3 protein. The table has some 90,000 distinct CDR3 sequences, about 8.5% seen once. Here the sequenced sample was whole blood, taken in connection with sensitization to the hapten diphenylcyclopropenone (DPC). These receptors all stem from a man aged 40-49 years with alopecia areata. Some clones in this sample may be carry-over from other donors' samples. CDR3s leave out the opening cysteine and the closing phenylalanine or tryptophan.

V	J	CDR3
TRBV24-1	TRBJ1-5	ATSENNQPQH
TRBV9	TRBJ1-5	ASSDTGHNQPQH
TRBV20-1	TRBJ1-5	SASRPTDNQPQH
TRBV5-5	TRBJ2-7	ASSLSRLGLANYEQY
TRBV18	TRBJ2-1	ASSPKDEQF
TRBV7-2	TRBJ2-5	ASSSLIDRGRGIQY
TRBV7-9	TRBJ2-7	ASSGLEQY
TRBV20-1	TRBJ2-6	SASGRSPLSGANVLT
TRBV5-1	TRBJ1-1	ASSLEGRGGTEAF
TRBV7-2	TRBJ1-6	ASSPDRDSPLH